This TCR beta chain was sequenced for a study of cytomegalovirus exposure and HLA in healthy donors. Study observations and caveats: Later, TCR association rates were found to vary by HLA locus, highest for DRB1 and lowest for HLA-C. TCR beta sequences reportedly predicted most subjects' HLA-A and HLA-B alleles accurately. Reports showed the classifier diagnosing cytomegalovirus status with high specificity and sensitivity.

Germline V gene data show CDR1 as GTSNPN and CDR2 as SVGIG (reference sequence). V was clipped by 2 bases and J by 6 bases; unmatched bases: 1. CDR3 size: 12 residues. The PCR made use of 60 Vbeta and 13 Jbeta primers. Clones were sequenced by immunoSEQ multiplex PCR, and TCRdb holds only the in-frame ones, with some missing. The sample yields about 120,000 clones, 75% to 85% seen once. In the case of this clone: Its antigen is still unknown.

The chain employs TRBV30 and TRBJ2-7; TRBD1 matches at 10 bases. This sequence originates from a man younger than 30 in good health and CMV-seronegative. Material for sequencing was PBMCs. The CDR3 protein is CAWSRTGGEQYF. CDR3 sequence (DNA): TGTGCCTGGAGTCGGACAGGGGGCGAGCAGTACTTC.